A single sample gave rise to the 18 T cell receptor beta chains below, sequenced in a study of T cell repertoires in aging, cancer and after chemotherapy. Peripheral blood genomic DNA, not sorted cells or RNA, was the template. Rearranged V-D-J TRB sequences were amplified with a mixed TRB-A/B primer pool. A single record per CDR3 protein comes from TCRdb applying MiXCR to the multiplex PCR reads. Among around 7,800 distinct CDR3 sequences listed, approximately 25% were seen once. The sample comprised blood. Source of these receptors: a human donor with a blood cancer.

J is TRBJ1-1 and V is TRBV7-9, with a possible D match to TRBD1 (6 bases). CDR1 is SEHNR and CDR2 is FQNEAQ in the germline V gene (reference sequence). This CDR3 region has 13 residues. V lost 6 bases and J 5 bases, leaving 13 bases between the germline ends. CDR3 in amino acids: CASSLGAETEAFF. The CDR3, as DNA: TGTGCCAGCAGTTTGGGGGCGGAAACTGAAGCTTTCTTT.

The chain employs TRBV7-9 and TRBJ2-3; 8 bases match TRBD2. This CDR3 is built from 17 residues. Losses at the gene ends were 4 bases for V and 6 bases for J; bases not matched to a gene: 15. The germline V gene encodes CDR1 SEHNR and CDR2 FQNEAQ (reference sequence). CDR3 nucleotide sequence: TGTGCCAGCAGCTCCCTCCGAGCGGGAGTGCCGGGGGATACGCAGTATTTT. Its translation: CASSSLRAGVPGDTQYF.

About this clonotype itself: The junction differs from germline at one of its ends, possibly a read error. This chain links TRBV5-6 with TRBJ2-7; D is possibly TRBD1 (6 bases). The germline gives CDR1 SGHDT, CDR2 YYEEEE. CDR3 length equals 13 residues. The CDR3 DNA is TGCGCCAGCAGACCGGGACATGACTACGAGCAGTACTTC. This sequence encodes CASRPGHDYEQYF.

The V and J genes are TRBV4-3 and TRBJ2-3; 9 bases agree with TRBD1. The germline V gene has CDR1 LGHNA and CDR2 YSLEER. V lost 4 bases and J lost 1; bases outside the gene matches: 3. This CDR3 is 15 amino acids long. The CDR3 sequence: CASSPRTGGTDTQYF. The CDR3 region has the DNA TGCGCCAGCAGCCCAAGGACAGGGGGCACAGATACGCAGTATTTT.

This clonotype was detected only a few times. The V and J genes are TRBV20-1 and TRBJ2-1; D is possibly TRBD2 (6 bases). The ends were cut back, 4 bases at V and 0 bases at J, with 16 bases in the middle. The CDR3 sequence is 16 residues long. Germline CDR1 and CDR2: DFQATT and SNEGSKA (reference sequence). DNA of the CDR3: TGCAGTGCTACTCCAGCGGGCCTTAGCTCCTACAATGAGCAGTTCTTC. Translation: CSATPAGLSSYNEQFF.

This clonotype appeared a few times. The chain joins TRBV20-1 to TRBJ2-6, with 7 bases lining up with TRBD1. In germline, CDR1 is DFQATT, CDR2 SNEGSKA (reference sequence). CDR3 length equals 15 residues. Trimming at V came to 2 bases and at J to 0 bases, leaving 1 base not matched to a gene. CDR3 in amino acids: CSARRDSSGANVLTF. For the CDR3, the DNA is TGCAGTGCTAGAAGGGACAGCTCTGGGGCCAACGTCCTGACTTTC.

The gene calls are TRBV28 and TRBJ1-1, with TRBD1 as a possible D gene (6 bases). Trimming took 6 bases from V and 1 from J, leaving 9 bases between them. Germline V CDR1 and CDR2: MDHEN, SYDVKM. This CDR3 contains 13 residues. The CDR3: CASRLQGNTEAFF. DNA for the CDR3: TGTGCCAGCAGACTACAGGGGAACACTGAAGCTTTCTTT.

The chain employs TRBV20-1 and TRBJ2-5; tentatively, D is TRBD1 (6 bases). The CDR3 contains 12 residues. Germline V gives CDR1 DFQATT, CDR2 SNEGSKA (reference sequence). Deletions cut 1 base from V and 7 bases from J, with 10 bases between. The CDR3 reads CSARGTEWTQYF. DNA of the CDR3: TGCAGTGCTAGAGGGACAGAGTGGACCCAGTACTTC.

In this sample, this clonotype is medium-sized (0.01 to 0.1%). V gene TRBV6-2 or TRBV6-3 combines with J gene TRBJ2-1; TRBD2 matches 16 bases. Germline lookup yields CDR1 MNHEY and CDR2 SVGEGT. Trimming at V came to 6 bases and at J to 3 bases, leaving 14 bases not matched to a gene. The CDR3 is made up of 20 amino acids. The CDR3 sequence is CASRQQTGLAGGPGYNEQFF. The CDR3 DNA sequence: TGTGCCAGCAGACAACAGACGGGACTAGCGGGGGGGCCGGGCTACAATGAGCAGTTCTTC.

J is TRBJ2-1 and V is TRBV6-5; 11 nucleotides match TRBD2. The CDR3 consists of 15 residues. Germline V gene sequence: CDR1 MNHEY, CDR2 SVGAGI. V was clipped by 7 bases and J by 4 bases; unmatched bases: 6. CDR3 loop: CASTATSGDYNEQFF. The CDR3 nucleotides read TGTGCCAGCACCGCGACTAGCGGGGATTACAATGAGCAGTTCTTC.

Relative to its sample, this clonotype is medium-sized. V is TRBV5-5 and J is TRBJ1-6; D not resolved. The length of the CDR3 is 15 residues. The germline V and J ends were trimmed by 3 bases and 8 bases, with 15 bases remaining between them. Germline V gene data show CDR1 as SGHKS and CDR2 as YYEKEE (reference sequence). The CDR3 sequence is CASSSPATRDSPLHF. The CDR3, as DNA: TGTGCCAGCAGCTCCCCTGCCACTCGGGATTCACCCCTCCACTTT.

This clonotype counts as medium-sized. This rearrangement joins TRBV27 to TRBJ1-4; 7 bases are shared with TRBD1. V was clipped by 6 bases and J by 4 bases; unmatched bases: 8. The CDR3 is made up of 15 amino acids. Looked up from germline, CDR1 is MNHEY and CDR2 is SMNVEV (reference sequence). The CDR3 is CASRVTGDSNEKLFF. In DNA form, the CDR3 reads TGTGCCAGCAGAGTCACAGGGGATAGTAATGAAAAACTGTTTTTT.

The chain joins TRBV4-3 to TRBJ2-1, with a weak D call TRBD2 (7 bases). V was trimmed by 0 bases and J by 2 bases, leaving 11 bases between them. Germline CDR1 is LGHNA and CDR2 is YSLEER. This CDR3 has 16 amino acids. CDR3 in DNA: TGCGCCAGCAGCCAAGATGGAGGGGGGGCCTACAATGAGCAGTTCTTC. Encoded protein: CASSQDGGGAYNEQFF.

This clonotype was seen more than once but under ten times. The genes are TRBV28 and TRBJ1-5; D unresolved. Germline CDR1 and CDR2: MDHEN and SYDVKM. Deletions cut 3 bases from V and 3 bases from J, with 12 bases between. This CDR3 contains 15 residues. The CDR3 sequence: CASSFVGPFNQPQHF. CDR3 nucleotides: TGTGCCAGCAGTTTCGTAGGGCCTTTCAATCAGCCCCAGCATTTT.

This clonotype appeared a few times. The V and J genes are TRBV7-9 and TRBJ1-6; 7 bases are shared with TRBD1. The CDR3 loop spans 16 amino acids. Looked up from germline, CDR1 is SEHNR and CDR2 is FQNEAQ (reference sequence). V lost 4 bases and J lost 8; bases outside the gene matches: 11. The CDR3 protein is CASSWGETGLDSPLHF. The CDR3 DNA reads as TGTGCCAGCAGCTGGGGAGAGACAGGGCTGGATTCACCCCTCCACTTT.

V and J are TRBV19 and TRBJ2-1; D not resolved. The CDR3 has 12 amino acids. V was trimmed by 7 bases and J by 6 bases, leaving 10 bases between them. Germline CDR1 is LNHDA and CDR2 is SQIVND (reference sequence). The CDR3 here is CASIGQSNEQFF. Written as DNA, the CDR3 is TGTGCCAGTATCGGGCAGTCCAATGAGCAGTTCTTC.

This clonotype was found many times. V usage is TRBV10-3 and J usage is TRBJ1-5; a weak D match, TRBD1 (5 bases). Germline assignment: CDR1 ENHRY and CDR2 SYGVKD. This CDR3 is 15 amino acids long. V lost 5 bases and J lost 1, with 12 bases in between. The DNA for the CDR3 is TGTGCCATCAGTCCGGGACTGGAAAGCAATCAGCCCCAGCATTTT. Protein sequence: CAISPGLESNQPQHF.

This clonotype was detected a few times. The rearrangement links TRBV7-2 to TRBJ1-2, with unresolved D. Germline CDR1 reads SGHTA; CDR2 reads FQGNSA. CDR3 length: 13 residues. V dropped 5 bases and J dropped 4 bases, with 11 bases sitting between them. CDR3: CASSPARSYGYTF. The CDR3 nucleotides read TGTGCCAGCAGCCCGGCCCGTTCCTATGGCTACACCTTC. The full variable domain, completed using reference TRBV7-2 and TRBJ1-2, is GAGVSQSPSNKVTEKGKDVELRCDPISGHTALYWYRQSLGQGLEFLIYFQGNSAPDKSGLPSDRFSAERTGGSVSTLTIQRTQQEDSAVYLCASSPARSYGYTFGSGTRLTVV.